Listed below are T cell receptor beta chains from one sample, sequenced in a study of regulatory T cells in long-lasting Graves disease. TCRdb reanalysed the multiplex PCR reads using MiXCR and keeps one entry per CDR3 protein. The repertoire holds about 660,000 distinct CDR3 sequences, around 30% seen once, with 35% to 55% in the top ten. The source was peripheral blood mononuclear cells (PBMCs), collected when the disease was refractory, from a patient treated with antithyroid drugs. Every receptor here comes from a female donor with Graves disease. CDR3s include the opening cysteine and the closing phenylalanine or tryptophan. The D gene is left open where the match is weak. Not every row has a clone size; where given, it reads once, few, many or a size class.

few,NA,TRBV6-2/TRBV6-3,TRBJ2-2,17,CASSYLPQRANTGELFF,TGTGCCAGCAGTTACCTGCCGCAGCGAGCTAACACCGGGGAGCTGTTTTTT
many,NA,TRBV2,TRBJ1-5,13,CASSVAGNQPQHF,TGTGCCAGCAGTGTTGCAGGCAATCAGCCCCAGCATTTT
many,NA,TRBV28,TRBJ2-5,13,CASSFIPQETQYF,TGTGCCAGCAGCTTCATCCCCCAAGAGACCCAGTACTTC
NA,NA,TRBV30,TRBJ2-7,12,CAWRRASYEQYF,TGTGCCTGGAGAAGGGCGTCCTACGAGCAGTACTTC
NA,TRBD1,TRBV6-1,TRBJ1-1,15,CASRGGGQPNTEAFF,TGTGCCAGCAGAGGGGGCGGGCAGCCGAACACTGAAGCTTTCTTT
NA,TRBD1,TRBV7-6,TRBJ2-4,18,CASSSTIPGQGTKNIQYF,TGTGCCAGCAGCTCGACAATACCGGGACAGGGAACAAAAAACATTCAGTACTTC
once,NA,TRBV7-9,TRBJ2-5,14,CASSSGPRTETQYF,TGTGCCAGCAGCTCCGGCCCCCGTACGGAGACCCAGTACTTC
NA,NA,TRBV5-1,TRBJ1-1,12,CASSLGGEEAFF,TGCGCCAGCAGCTTGGGTGGGGAAGAAGCTTTCTTT
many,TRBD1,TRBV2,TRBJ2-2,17,CASSEDTPGQGSGELFF,TGTGCCAGCAGTGAAGATACGCCGGGACAGGGTAGCGGGGAGCTGTTTTTT
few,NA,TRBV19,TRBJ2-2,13,CASSIGGTGELFF,TGTGCCAGTAGTATAGGGGGGACCGGGGAGCTGTTTTTT
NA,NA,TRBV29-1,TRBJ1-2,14,CSVLSQGFNYGYTF,TGCAGCGTCTTGTCGCAGGGGTTTAACTATGGCTACACCTTC
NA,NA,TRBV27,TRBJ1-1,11,CASRFGAEAFF,TGTGCCAGCAGGTTCGGGGCTGAAGCTTTCTTT
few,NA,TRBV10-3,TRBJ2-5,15,CAISPDRRYQETQYF,TGTGCCATCAGTCCCGACAGAAGGTACCAAGAGACCCAGTACTTC
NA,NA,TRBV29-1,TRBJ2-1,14,CSVVEQGQMYEQFF,TGCAGCGTTGTTGAACAGGGCCAGATGTATGAGCAGTTCTTC
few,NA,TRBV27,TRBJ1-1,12,CASSPSGKWAFF,TGTGCCAGCAGTCCGTCCGGGAAGTGGGCTTTCTTT
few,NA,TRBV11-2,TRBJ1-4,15,CASSLSNLANEKLFF,TGTGCCAGCAGCTTATCGAATTTGGCTAATGAAAAACTGTTTTTT
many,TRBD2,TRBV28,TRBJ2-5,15,CASNLLAGGPKTQYF,TGTGCCAGCAACCTACTAGCGGGAGGGCCCAAGACCCAGTACTTC
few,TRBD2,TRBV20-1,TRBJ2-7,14,CSAQTSERIYEQYF,TGCAGTGCTCAGACTAGCGAGCGGATCTACGAGCAGTACTTC
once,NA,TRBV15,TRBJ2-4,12,CATSRAGQAGFF,TGTGCCACCAGCAGAGCGGGGCAGGCGGGGTTCTTC
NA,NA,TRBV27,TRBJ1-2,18,CASSPTLFWTDRSYGYTF,TGTGCCAGCAGCCCGACCTTATTCTGGACAGATCGAAGCTATGGCTACACCTTC
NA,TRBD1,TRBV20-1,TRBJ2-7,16,CSARGLWGQGADEQYF,TGCAGTGCTAGAGGCCTATGGGGACAGGGGGCTGACGAGCAGTACTTC
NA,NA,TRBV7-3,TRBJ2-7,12,CASSSMGDEQYF,TGTGCCAGCAGCTCAATGGGGGATGAGCAGTACTTC
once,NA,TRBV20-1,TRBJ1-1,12,CSARAENTETFF,TGCAGTGCTAGGGCAGAGAACACTGAAACTTTCTTT
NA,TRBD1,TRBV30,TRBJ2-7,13,CAWSADRGHEQYF,TGTGCCTGGAGCGCGGACAGGGGCCACGAGCAGTACTTC
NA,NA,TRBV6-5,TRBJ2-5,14,CASSYTGAKETQYF,TGTGCCAGCAGTTATACGGGAGCAAAAGAGACCCAGTACTTC